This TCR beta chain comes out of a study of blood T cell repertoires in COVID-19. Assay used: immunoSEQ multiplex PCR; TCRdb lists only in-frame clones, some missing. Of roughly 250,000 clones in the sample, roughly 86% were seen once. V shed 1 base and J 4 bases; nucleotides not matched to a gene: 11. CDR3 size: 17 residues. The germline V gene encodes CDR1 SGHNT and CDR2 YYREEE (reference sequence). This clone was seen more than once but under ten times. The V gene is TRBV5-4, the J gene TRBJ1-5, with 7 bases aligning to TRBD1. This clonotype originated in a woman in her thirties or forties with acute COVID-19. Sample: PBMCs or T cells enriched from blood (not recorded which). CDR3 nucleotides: TGTGCCAGCAGCTTGAGAGTTCCAGGGGGACTGAATCAGCCCCAGCATTTT. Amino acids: CASSLRVPGGLNQPQHF.